This T cell receptor (beta chain) was recorded in a study of T cells in Graves' hyperthyroidism and ophthalmopathy. Study overall: The blood sample was taken at first diagnosis, before treatment began. General study points: Appearing also in blood were most of the thyroid clonotypes expanded above 0.001.

This CDR3 has 16 amino acids. V lost 6 bases to trimming and J lost 4 bases, with 21 bases between them. Germline-derived CDR1 and CDR2 are MNHEY and SMNVEV (reference sequence). The TCR beta CDR3 regions underwent amplification using RNA transcripts as the source. A first-round RT-PCR of the TCR CDR3 used the HTBI primer set. TCRdb redid the calling of the multiplex PCR reads with MiXCR, one entry per CDR3 protein. This sample has 350,000 to 450,000 distinct CDR3 sequences, with about a sixth found just once. This clonotype has at least ten counts. Its target is unknown. The chain has TRBV27 and TRBJ1-2; tentative D call: TRBD1 (6 bases). Sequencing used blood. This clonotype originated in a woman between 25 and 40 years old with Graves' hyperthyroidism that later progressed to Graves' ophthalmopathy. Here the CDR3 DNA reads TGTGCCAGCAGCGAGGCGGACGGGACAATCCTCTATGGCTACACCTTC. This codes for CASSEADGTILYGYTF.